The rows below give T cell receptor beta chains drawn from one sample of a study of shared clonotypes between healthy human individuals. Sequenced by immunoSEQ multiplex PCR; TCRdb stores in-frame clones only, minus some. This sample has under 2,500,000 clones; around 95% occur once, and the top ten carry less than 0.15%. Sequencing was done on a sample of naive CD4+ T cells sorted from blood. The receptors derive from a man between 18 and 35 years old in good health. The CDR3 runs from the conserved cysteine through the conserved F or W. The order of the fields is D gene, V gene, J gene, clone size, CDR3 DNA, CDR3 protein. D genes are given only for firm matches. The listing skips clone size in some rows; elsewhere it reads once, few, many or a size class.

.	TRBV2	TRBJ1-2	.	TGTGCCAGCAGTGAAGCGCAGGGGAACTATGGCTACACCTTC	CASSEAQGNYGYTF
TRBD1	TRBV5-1	TRBJ1-3	.	TGCGCCAGCAGCCTGACTCGGGTACAGGGGGGAAGCACCATATATTTT	CASSLTRVQGGSTIYF
.	TRBV6-6	TRBJ2-7	.	TGTGCCAGCAGTTACGGGGCCCGGTTGGACGAGCAGTACTTC	CASSYGARLDEQYF
.	TRBV11-2	TRBJ2-1	.	TGTGCCAGCAGTCCACCCATTACCAGGGTTGAGCAGTTCTTC	CASSPPITRVEQFF
.	TRBV6-1	TRBJ1-4	.	TGTGCCAGCAGTGCGGCAGGGAATGAAAAACTGTTTTTT	CASSAAGNEKLFF
.	TRBV5-1	TRBJ1-4	.	TGCGCCAGCAGCATGGACAGAGCTGGGACTAATGAAAAACTGTTTTTT	CASSMDRAGTNEKLFF
.	TRBV10-3	TRBJ1-1	.	TGTGCCATCAAGCGGGCAACGAACACTGAAGCTTTCTTT	CAIKRATNTEAFF
TRBD2	TRBV10-3	TRBJ2-3	.	TGTGCCATCAGTGAGATGGTACTAGCGGGGGGGAAAGGGGCGGATACGCAGTATTTT	CAISEMVLAGGKGADTQYF
TRBD2	TRBV27	TRBJ2-3	.	TGTGCCAGCAGTCCCCTCGGGGTGCGGGGGGGGCCAGATACGCAGTATTTT	CASSPLGVRGGPDTQYF
TRBD1	TRBV28	TRBJ1-1	once	TGTGCCAGCAGTGGGACAGGGGCTTTTACTGAAGCTTTCTTT	CASSGTGAFTEAFF
TRBD1	TRBV5-6	TRBJ2-7	.	TGTGCCAGCAGCGGAGACAGGGGGGCGGGTGAGCAGTACTTC	CASSGDRGAGEQYF
.	TRBV6-1	TRBJ2-3	.	TGTGCCAACCAGGGACCCGATACGCAGTATTTT	CANQGPDTQYF
.	TRBV6-5	TRBJ1-1	.	TGTGCCAGCAGTTTTACAAGGATTAACATGAACACTGAAGCTTTCTTT	CASSFTRINMNTEAFF
.	TRBV28	TRBJ1-1	.	TGTGCCAGCAGCCCCCCCCTGGGAACGGGCACTGAAGCTTTCTTT	CASSPPLGTGTEAFF
.	TRBV7-9	TRBJ2-3	.	TGTGCCAGCAGCTTTAAGAGCCCCGGTGGCGGGGTTTACACAGATACGCAGTATTTT	CASSFKSPGGGVYTDTQYF